This TCR beta chain was captured in a study of CD8+CD57+ T cells in acquired aplastic anemia. CDR3 length: 15 amino acids. J gave up 2 bases and V 6 bases, and 8 bases lay outside the gene matches. Germline CDR1 DFQATT, CDR2 SNEGSKA (reference sequence). The template used for profiling TCR beta VDJ and CDR3 was genomic DNA. TCRdb reanalysed the reads using MiXCR and keeps one entry per CDR3 protein. Of around 200,000 distinct CDR3 sequences in the sample, roughly 57% were seen once. The sample taken for sequencing was sorted CD4+, CD8+, or CD8+CD57+ T cells (not recorded which) from PBMCs. The rearrangement links TRBV20-1 to TRBJ2-2; TRBD1 agrees at 8 bases. The receptor comes from a human donor in good health. CDR3 residues: CSALGQELNTGELFF. CDR3 DNA sequence: TGCAGTGCCCTGGGACAGGAGCTTAACACCGGGGAGCTGTTTTTT.